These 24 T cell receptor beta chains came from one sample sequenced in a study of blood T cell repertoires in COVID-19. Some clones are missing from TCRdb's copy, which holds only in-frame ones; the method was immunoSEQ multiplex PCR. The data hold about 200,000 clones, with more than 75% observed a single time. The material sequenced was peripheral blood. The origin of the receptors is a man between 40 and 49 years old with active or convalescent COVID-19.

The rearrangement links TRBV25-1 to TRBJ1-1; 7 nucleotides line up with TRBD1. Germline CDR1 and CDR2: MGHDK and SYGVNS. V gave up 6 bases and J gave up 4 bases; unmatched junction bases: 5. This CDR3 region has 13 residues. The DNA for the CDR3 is TGTGCCAGCAGAGAACAGGGGTCCACTGAAGCTTTCTTT. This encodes CASREQGSTEAFF.

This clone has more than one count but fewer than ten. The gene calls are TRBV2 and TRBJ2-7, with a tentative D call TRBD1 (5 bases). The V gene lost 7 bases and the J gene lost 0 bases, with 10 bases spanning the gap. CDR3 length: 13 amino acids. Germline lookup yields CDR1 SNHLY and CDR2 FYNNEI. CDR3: CASTTTVSYEQYF. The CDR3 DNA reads TGTGCCAGCACCACGACAGTCTCCTACGAGCAGTACTTC.

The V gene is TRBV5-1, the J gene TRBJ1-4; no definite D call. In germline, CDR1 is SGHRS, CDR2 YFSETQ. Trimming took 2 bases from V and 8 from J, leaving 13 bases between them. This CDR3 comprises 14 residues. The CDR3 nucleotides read TGCGCCAGCAGCTTATCCGCGGGGAACGAAAAACTGTTTTTT. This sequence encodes CASSLSAGNEKLFF.

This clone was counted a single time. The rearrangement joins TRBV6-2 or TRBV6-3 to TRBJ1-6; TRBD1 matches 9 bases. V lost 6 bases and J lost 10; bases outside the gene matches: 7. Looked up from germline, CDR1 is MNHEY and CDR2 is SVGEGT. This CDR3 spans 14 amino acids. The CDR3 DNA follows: TGTGCCAGCAGCCTACAGGGGGCGATCTCACCCCTCCACTTT. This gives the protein CASSLQGAISPLHF.

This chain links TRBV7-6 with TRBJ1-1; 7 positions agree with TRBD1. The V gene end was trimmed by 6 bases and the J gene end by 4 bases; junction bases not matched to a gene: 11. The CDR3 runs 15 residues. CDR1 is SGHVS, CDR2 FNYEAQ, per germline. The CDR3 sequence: CASSTKTGVGTEAFF. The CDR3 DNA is TGTGCCAGCAGTACCAAAACAGGGGTTGGCACTGAAGCTTTCTTT.

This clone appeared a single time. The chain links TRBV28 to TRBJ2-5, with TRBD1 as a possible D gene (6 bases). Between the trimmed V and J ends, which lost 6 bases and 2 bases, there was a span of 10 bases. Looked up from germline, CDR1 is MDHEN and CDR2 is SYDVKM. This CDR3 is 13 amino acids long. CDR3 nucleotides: TGTGCCAGCAGACAGGGCCATCAAGAGACCCAGTACTTC. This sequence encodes CASRQGHQETQYF.

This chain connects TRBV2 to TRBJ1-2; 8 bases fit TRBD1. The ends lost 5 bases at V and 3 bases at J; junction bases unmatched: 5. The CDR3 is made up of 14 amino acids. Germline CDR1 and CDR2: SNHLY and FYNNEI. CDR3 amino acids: CASSSDRVDYGYTF. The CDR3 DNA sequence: TGTGCCAGCAGTTCGGACAGGGTCGACTATGGCTACACCTTC.

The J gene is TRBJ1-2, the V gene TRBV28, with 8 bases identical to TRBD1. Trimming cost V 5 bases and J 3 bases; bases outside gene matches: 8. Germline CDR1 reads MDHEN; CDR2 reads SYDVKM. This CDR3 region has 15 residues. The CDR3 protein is CASSPRDRTHYGYTF. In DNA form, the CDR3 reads TGTGCCAGCAGTCCCCGGGACAGGACTCACTATGGCTACACCTTC.

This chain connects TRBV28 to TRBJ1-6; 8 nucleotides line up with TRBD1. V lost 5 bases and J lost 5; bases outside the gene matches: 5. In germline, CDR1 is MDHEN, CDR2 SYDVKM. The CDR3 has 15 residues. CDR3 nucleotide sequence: TGTGCCAGCAGTCCCCCGGACAGGGATAATTCACCCCTCCACTTT. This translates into CASSPPDRDNSPLHF. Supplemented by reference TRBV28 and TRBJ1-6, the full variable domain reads DVKVTQSSRYLVKRTGEKVFLECVQDMDHENMFWYRQDPGLGLRLIYFSYDVKMKEKGDIPEGYSVSREKKERFSLILESASTNQTSMYLCASSPPDRDNSPLHFGNGTRLTVT.

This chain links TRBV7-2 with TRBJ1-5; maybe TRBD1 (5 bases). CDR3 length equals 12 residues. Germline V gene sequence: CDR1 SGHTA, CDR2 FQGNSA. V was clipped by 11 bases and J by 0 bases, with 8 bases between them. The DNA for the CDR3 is TGTGCCGGGGGGGATAGCAATCAGCCCCAGCATTTT. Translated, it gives CAGGDSNQPQHF.

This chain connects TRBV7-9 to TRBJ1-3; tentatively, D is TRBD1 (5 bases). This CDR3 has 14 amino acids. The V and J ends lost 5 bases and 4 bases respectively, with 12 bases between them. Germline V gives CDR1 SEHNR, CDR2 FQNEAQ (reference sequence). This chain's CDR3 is CASSPSGEGNTIYF. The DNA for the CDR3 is TGTGCCAGCAGCCCGTCGGGGGAGGGAAACACCATATATTTT.

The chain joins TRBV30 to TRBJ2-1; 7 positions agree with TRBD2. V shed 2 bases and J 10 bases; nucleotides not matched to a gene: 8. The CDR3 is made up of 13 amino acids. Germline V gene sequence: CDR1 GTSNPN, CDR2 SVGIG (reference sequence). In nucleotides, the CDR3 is TGTGCCTGGAGTCGGGCTAGCGGAGGGGAGCAGTTCTTC. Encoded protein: CAWSRASGGEQFF.

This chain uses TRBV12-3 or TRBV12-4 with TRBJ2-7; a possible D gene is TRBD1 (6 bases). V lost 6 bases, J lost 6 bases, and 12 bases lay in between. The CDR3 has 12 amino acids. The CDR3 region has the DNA TGTGCCAGCAGCAAAACAGGGAGCGAGCAGTACTTC. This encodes CASSKTGSEQYF.

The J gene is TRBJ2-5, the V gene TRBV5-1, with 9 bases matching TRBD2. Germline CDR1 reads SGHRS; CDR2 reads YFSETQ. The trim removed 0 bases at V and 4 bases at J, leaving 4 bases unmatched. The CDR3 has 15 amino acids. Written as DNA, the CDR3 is TGCGCCAGCAGCTTGGTTGCTAGCGGGATAGAGACCCAGTACTTC. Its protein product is CASSLVASGIETQYF.

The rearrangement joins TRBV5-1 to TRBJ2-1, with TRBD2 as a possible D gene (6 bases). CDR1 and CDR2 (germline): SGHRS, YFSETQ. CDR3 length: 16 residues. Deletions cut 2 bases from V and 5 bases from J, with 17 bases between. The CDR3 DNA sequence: TGCGCCAGCAGCTTTCCGGGAGAAAACACCAACAATGAGCAGTTCTTC. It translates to CASSFPGENTNNEQFF.

The CDR3 protein is CASSLASAGGSRETQYF. The CDR3 coding sequence is TGTGCCAGCAGCTTAGCTTCAGCGGGAGGGTCGAGGGAGACCCAGTACTTC. This chain joins TRBV7-2 and TRBJ2-5, with 10 nucleotides matching TRBD2. Germline loops: CDR1 SGHTA, CDR2 FQGNSA. J was trimmed by 5 bases and V by 0 bases; bases with no gene match: 9. The CDR3 runs 17 residues.

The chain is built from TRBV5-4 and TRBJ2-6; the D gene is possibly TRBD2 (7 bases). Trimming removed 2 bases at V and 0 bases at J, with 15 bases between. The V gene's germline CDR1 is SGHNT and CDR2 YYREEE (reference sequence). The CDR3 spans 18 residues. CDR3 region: CASSLGGVLNSGANVLTF. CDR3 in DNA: TGTGCCAGCAGCTTAGGGGGGGTACTAAACTCTGGGGCCAACGTCCTGACTTTC.

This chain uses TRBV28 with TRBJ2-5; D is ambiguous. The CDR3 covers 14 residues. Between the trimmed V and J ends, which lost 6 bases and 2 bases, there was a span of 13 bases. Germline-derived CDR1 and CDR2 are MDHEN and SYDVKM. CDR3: CASRGVARQETQYF. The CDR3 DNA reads TGTGCCAGCAGAGGAGTAGCTCGGCAAGAGACCCAGTACTTC.

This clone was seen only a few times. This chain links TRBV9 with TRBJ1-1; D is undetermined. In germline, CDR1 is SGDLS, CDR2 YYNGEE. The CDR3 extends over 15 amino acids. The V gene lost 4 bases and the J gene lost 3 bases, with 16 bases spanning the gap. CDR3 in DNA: TGTGCCAGCAGCCCCTTTTTGGTCTCGGACACTGAAGCTTTCTTT. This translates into CASSPFLVSDTEAFF.

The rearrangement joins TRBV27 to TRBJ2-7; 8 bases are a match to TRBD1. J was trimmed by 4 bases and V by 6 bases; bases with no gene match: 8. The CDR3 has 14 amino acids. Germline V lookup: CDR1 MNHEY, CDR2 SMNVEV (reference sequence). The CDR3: CASRGQGTPYEQYF. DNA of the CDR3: TGTGCCAGCAGAGGACAGGGAACTCCATACGAGCAGTACTTC.

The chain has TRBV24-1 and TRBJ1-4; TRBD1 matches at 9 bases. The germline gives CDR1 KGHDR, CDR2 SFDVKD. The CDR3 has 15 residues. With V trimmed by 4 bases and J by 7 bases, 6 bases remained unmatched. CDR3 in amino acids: CATSEPGQGREKLFF. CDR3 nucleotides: TGTGCCACCAGTGAACCGGGACAGGGACGTGAAAAACTGTTTTTT.

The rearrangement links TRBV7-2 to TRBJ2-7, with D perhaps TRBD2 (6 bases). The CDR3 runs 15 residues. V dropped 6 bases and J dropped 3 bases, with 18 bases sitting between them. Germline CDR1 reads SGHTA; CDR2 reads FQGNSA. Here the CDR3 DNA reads TGTGCCAGCAGACCCGGGACTGTCGGAGACTACGAGCAGTACTTC. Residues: CASRPGTVGDYEQYF.

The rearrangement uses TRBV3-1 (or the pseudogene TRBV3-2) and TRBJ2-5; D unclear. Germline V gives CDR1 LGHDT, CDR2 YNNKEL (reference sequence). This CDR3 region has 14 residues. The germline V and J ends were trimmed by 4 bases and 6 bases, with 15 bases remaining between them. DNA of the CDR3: TGTGCCAGCAGCCCCGCCCGCGGTAGGAAGACCCAGTACTTC. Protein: CASSPARGRKTQYF.

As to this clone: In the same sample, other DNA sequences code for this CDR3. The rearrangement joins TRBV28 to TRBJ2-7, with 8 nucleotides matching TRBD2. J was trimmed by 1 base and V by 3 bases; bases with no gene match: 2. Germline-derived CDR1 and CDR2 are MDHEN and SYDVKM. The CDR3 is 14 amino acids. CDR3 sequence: CASSLAGGSYEQYF. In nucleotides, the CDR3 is TGTGCCAGCAGTTTGGCGGGAGGATCCTACGAGCAGTACTTC.